This passage covers 25 T cell receptor beta chains from one sample sequenced in a study of blood T cell repertoires in COVID-19. Assay used: immunoSEQ multiplex PCR; TCRdb lists only in-frame clones, some missing. Of approximately 300,000 clones listed, nearly 90% are singletons. The specimen was peripheral blood. All receptors come from a woman between 35 and 50 years old with COVID-19, enrolled during active disease.

The chain employs TRBV7-2 and TRBJ2-3, with TRBD2 matching over 8 bases. Per the germline V gene, CDR1 is SGHTA and CDR2 is FQGNSA. The V gene end was trimmed by 1 base and the J gene end by 4 bases; junction bases not matched to a gene: 7. CDR3 length: 16 residues. CDR3 sequence: CASSLGGRMEADTQYF. As DNA, the CDR3 is TGTGCCAGCAGCTTAGGCGGGAGGATGGAGGCAGATACGCAGTATTTT.

The rearrangement links TRBV10-3 to TRBJ2-7; TRBD2 matches 8 bases. Germline CDR1 ENHRY, CDR2 SYGVKD. The length of the CDR3 is 14 residues. With 6 bases clipped from V and 3 bases from J, the junction kept 7 bases outside the gene matches. The chain's CDR3 is CAIRNGLANYEQYF. The CDR3 nucleotides are TGTGCCATCAGGAATGGACTAGCAAACTACGAGCAGTACTTC.

This chain connects TRBV7-9 to TRBJ2-3; D is uncertain. Trimming took off 3 bases at V and 4 bases at J, with 17 bases between the two ends. The CDR3 is 16 residues long. Germline V CDR1 and CDR2: SEHNR, FQNEAQ (reference sequence). The CDR3 sequence: CASSFKTISSSDTQYF. CDR3 DNA sequence: TGTGCCAGCAGCTTTAAGACAATCTCGTCGTCAGATACGCAGTATTTT.

This clone was recorded a few times. The rearrangement uses TRBV27 and TRBJ1-6, with a tentative D call TRBD1 (6 bases). The V end lost 8 bases, the J end lost 6 bases, and 11 bases lay between the germline ends. The CDR3 is 13 residues long. The germline gives CDR1 MNHEY, CDR2 SMNVEV (reference sequence). The CDR3 spells CASGQTINSPLHF. The DNA of the CDR3 is TGTGCCAGCGGACAGACCATTAATTCACCCCTCCACTTT.

The chain links TRBV18 to TRBJ2-1; TRBD1 matches at 12 bases. Germline trimming cut 6 bases from V and 7 bases from J; bases unmatched to any gene: 7. CDR1 is KGHSH and CDR2 is LQKENI in the germline V gene. CDR3 length: 15 amino acids. In nucleotides, the CDR3 is TGTGCCAGCTCTCTACCGGGACAGGGGGCGAATGAGCAGTTCTTC. Protein sequence: CASSLPGQGANEQFF.

The J gene is TRBJ1-1, the V gene TRBV19; 7 bases are shared with TRBD1. The ends lost 7 bases at V and 0 bases at J; junction bases unmatched: 5. CDR3 length: 14 amino acids. The V gene's germline CDR1 is LNHDA and CDR2 SQIVND (reference sequence). CDR3 sequence (DNA): TGTGCCAGTACCAAAGACAGGGTGAACACTGAAGCTTTCTTT. It encodes CASTKDRVNTEAFF.

This sequence joins TRBV29-1 and TRBJ2-7; D possibly corresponds to TRBD2 (5 bases). The CDR3 loop spans 14 amino acids. Trimming shortened V by 4 bases and J by 3 bases, and 16 bases separated the two germline ends. Germline-derived CDR1 and CDR2 are SQVTM and ANQGSEA. The CDR3 loop reads CSVVGGAQVYEQYF. CDR3 coding DNA: TGCAGCGTTGTTGGAGGAGCGCAGGTCTACGAGCAGTACTTC.

The chain recombines TRBV30 with TRBJ2-7; 9 nucleotides line up with TRBD2. Trimming cost V 3 bases and J 3 bases; bases outside gene matches: 0. This CDR3 has 12 residues. Germline V gene sequence: CDR1 GTSNPN, CDR2 SVGIG (reference sequence). The CDR3 region has the DNA TGTGCCTGGAGGCGGGGGGGCTACGAGCAGTACTTC. This sequence encodes CAWRRGGYEQYF.

This clone was picked up a small number of times. The chain has TRBV27 and TRBJ1-1, with D possibly being TRBD1 (6 bases). Germline CDR1 is MNHEY and CDR2 is SMNVEV (reference sequence). CDR3 length: 14 residues. V dropped 6 bases and J dropped 4 bases, with 15 bases sitting between them. This CDR3 is CASSTIRGPTEAFF. In DNA form, the CDR3 reads TGTGCCAGCAGCACTATCAGGGGCCCCACTGAAGCTTTCTTT.

The chain joins TRBV12-3 or TRBV12-4 to TRBJ1-1; no reliable D call. The CDR3 spans 13 residues. Trimming took off 6 bases at V and 2 bases at J, with 10 bases between the two ends. The CDR3 spells CASSPPPNTEAFF. DNA of the CDR3: TGTGCCAGCAGCCCCCCCCCTAACACTGAAGCTTTCTTT.

This clone was observed once. Here the CDR3 DNA reads TGTGCCAGCCGGAGGGGTCCTCAAGAGACCCAGTACTTC. This codes for CASRRGPQETQYF. The chain recombines TRBV7-3 with TRBJ2-5, with D possibly TRBD2 on 6 matching bases. Trimming pared 8 bases from V and 2 bases from J, leaving 12 bases between. Germline V CDR1 and CDR2: SGHTA, FQGTGA. CDR3 length: 13 residues.

The chain employs TRBV21-1 and TRBJ1-5; the listed D gene, TRBD1, was not tested against the DNA. TRBV21-1 is listed as a pseudogene. The CDR3 has 16 amino acids. CDR3 DNA: TGTGCCAGCAGCCCCTCTCCGAGGACAGGGATTCAGCCCCAGCATTTT. Translated, it gives CASSPSPRTGIQPQHF.

The V gene is TRBV4-3, the J gene TRBJ1-1; 7 positions match TRBD1. The V and J ends lost 0 bases and 10 bases, in that order; junction bases with no gene match: 8. CDR1 LGHNA and CDR2 YSLEER come from the germline V gene. The CDR3 is 14 amino acids. CDR3 nucleotide sequence: TGCGCCAGCAGCCAAGATATAGGCCAGGGGGGAGCTTTCTTT. It translates to CASSQDIGQGGAFF.

V gene TRBV28 combines with J gene TRBJ1-2, with D tentatively TRBD1 (6 bases). Trimming cost V 7 bases and J 3 bases, with 21 bases left between them. Germline CDR1 and CDR2: MDHEN and SYDVKM. This CDR3 comprises 16 residues. The CDR3 DNA reads as TGTGCCAGCAAACTTACAGGGCTCCCTTTTGACTATGGCTACACCTTC. This translates into CASKLTGLPFDYGYTF.

The rearrangement uses TRBV11-2 and TRBJ2-3, with D possibly matching TRBD1 (5 bases). Germline loops: CDR1 SGHAT, CDR2 FQNNGV. This CDR3 is built from 16 residues. V lost 7 bases and J 4 bases, leaving 21 bases between the germline ends. This CDR3 reads CASIKLRRRRADTQYF. The CDR3 DNA sequence: TGTGCCAGCATCAAGCTTAGAAGGCGCAGGGCAGATACGCAGTATTTT.

Here the CDR3 reads CASSPWGLAGAGETQYF. The DNA of the CDR3 is TGTGCCAGCAGCCCTTGGGGACTAGCGGGAGCAGGAGAGACCCAGTACTTC. V is TRBV5-4 and J is TRBJ2-5, with 14 bases lining up with TRBD2. The CDR3 is 17 amino acids. Trimming cost V 4 bases and J 4 bases; bases outside gene matches: 9. In germline, CDR1 is SGHNT, CDR2 YYREEE (reference sequence).

The rearrangement uses TRBV9 and TRBJ1-4; possible D gene TRBD1, 5 bases. The ends were cut back, 2 bases at V and 0 bases at J, with 11 bases in the middle. CDR3 length: 16 residues. Germline values: CDR1 SGDLS, CDR2 YYNGEE. Here the CDR3 reads CASSVPQGTTNEKLFF. The CDR3 DNA reads TGTGCCAGCAGCGTCCCCCAGGGAACAACTAATGAAAAACTGTTTTTT.

V is TRBV27 and J is TRBJ1-5; 8 bases align to TRBD1. After removal of 2 bases from V and 7 bases from J, the junction contained 4 bases not matched to a gene. CDR3 length equals 14 residues. Germline V CDR1 and CDR2: MNHEY, SMNVEV (reference sequence). The CDR3 DNA reads TGTGCCAGCAGTTTAGACAGGGGATACCAGCCCCAGCATTTT. Translating gives CASSLDRGYQPQHF.

In DNA, the CDR3 is TGTGCCAGCTGGTCGGGGGTCAACGAGCAGTACTTC. This gives the protein CASWSGVNEQYF. This chain connects TRBV27 to TRBJ2-7; possible D gene TRBD2, 6 bases. This CDR3 comprises 12 residues. Germline CDR1 is MNHEY and CDR2 is SMNVEV (reference sequence). Trimming stripped 8 bases from V and 5 bases from J, with 13 bases between.

The rearrangement links TRBV6-5 to TRBJ2-7; 7 positions match TRBD1. The CDR3 has 14 residues. Germline loops: CDR1 MNHEY, CDR2 SVGAGI. Germline trimming cut 6 bases from V and 0 bases from J; bases unmatched to any gene: 5. CDR3 amino acids: CASSPDRSSYEQYF. The CDR3 DNA reads TGTGCCAGCAGCCCGGACAGGAGCTCCTACGAGCAGTACTTC.

The chain couples TRBV12-3 or TRBV12-4 to TRBJ2-7; 8 bases are shared with TRBD1. Trimming took 5 bases from V and 1 from J; bases not matched to a gene: 1. This CDR3 region has 13 residues. CDR3 amino acids: CASSRTGSYEQYF. The DNA of the CDR3 is TGTGCCAGCAGTCGGACAGGGTCCTACGAGCAGTACTTC.

The gene calls are TRBV7-8 and TRBJ2-2, with 11 bases lining up with TRBD2. The V gene end was trimmed by 5 bases and the J gene end by 7 bases; junction bases not matched to a gene: 6. This CDR3 comprises 15 residues. Germline loops: CDR1 SGHVS, CDR2 FQNEAQ. DNA for the CDR3: TGTGCCAGCAGCGCGACTAGCGGGAAGGGCGGGGAGCTGTTTTTT. It is translated as CASSATSGKGGELFF.

This clone occurred once. The rearrangement joins TRBV7-2 to TRBJ1-4; 7 positions match TRBD1. The J segment lost 8 bases and the V segment lost 5 bases, leaving 8 bases of the junction unmatched. The CDR3 totals 14 residues. Germline CDR1 reads SGHTA; CDR2 reads FQGNSA. CDR3 sequence: CASSRTGTAEKLFF. The CDR3 DNA reads as TGTGCCAGCAGCAGGACGGGGACAGCGGAAAAACTGTTTTTT.

The V gene is TRBV9, the J gene TRBJ2-2, with a weak D call TRBD1 (5 bases). There are 16 residues in the CDR3. V was cut by 0 bases and J by 5 bases, with 14 bases left in between. The germline gives CDR1 SGDLS, CDR2 YYNGEE. DNA of the CDR3: TGTGCCAGCAGCGTAGGCGGCAGGGTGACTACCGGGGAGCTGTTTTTT. It specifies CASSVGGRVTTGELFF.

A few counts support this clone. CDR3 in amino acids: CATSDLEGPGLAGARCEQYF. The CDR3, as DNA: TGTGCCACCAGTGATTTGGAGGGACCGGGACTAGCGGGAGCACGGTGCGAGCAGTACTTC. The V gene is TRBV24-1, the J gene TRBJ2-7; 14 bases match TRBD2. Germline CDR1 and CDR2: KGHDR and SFDVKD. J gave up 6 bases and V 0 bases, and 15 bases lay outside the gene matches. The CDR3 loop spans 20 amino acids.